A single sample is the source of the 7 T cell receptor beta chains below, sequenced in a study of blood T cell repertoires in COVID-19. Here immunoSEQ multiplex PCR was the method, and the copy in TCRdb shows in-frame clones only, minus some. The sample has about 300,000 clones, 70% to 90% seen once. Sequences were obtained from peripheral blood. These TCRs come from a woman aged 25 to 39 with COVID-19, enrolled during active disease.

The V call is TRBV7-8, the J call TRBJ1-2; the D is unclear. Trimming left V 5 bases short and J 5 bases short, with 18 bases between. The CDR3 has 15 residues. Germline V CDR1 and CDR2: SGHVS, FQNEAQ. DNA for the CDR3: TGTGCCAGCAGCGCGGGCCCGGACGGCGCTTATGGCTACACCTTC. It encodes CASSAGPDGAYGYTF. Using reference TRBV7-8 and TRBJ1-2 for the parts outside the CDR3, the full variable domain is GAGVSQSPRYKVAKRGQDVALRCDPISGHVSLFWYQQALGQGPEFLTYFQNEAQLDKSGLPSDRFFAERPEGSVSTLKIQRTQQEDSAVYLCASSAGPDGAYGYTFGSGTRLTVV.

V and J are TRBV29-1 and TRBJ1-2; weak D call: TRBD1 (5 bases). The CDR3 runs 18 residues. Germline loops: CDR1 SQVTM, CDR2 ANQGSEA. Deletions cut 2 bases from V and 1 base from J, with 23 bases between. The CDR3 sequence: CSVELPQAAGGLNYGYTF. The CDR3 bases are TGCAGCGTTGAATTACCCCAAGCAGCGGGGGGTCTTAACTATGGCTACACCTTC.

CDR3 amino acids: CASRKNRGLIYEQYF. CDR3 nucleotides: TGTGCCAGCAGGAAAAACAGGGGGCTGATTTACGAGCAGTACTTC. The chain carries TRBV27 and TRBJ2-7; 9 bases are shared with TRBD1. CDR1 and CDR2 (germline): MNHEY, SMNVEV (reference sequence). This CDR3 has 15 residues. The V segment lost 6 bases and the J segment 4 bases; nucleotides outside the gene matches: 10.

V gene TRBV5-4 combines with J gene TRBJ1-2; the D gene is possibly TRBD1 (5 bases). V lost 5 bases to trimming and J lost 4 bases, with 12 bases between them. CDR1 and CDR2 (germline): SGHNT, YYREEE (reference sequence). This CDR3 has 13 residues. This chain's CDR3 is CASRQEGFYGYTF. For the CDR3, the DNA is TGTGCCAGCAGACAGGAAGGGTTCTATGGCTACACCTTC.

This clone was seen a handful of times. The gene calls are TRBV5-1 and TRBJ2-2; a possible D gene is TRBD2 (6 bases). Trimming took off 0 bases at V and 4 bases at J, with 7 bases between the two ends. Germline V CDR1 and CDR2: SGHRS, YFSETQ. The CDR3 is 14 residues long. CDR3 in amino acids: CASSLGRGTGELFF. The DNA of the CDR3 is TGCGCCAGCAGCTTGGGGAGGGGCACCGGGGAGCTGTTTTTT.

CDR3 amino acids: CASSPEDNEQFF. Written as DNA, the CDR3 is TGTGCCAGCTCCCCTGAGGACAATGAGCAGTTCTTC. V gene TRBV18 combines with J gene TRBJ2-1, with D unresolved. Germline CDR1 and CDR2: KGHSH and LQKENI. Trimming took 6 bases from V and 5 from J, leaving 8 bases between them. The length of the CDR3 is 12 residues.

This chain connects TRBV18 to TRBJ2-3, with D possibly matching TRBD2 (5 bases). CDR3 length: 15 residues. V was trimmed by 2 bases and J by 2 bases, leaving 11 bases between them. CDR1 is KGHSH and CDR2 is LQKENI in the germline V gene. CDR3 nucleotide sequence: TGTGCCAGCTCACCATCTGGGAGCCTCACAGATACGCAGTATTTT. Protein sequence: CASSPSGSLTDTQYF.